This T cell receptor beta chain is from a study of cytomegalovirus exposure and HLA in healthy donors. Study-wide results and caveats: An analysis done earlier found most TCR beta V segments productive about 87% or about 30% of the time.

Germline V CDR1 and CDR2: KGHSH, LQKENI. The V segment lost 3 bases and the J segment 5 bases; nucleotides outside the gene matches: 3. The CDR3 length is 15 residues. The PCR had 60 Vbeta and 13 Jbeta primers. TCRdb keeps only in-frame clones here, not all; method: immunoSEQ multiplex PCR. Recorded for this sample: some 80,000 clones. Details on this clone: Its antigen is still unknown.

Material for sequencing was PBMCs. This clonotype originated in a man aged 50 to 59 in good health and CMV-seropositive. This chain joins TRBV18 and TRBJ2-3, with 12 nucleotides matching TRBD1. CDR3: CASSPGQGALDTQYF. The CDR3 DNA reads as TGTGCCAGCTCACCGGGACAGGGGGCCTTAGATACGCAGTATTTT.